This is a list of T cell receptor beta chains from one sample in a study of T cells in localized non-small cell lung cancer. Profiling relied on immunoSEQ multiplex PCR, and the TCRdb table lists in-frame clones only, not all of them. This table holds tens of thousands of clones, around three quarters found once. The sample consisted of PBMCs, taken before any cancer treatment. These receptors were collected from a man between 40 and 75 years old with stage II squamous cell lung carcinoma. Each CDR3 is given with its conserved first and last residue. D genes are given only for firm matches. Clone size is not always given. Where it is, it says once, few, many or a class for expanded clones.

v_call	j_call	clone_size	d_call	cdr3_nt	cdr3_aa
TRBV2	TRBJ2-1	NA	NA	TGTGCCAGCAGTGAAGCAAGATTGCTGCAGTTCTTC	CASSEARLLQFF
TRBV27	TRBJ1-5	NA	TRBD1	TGTGCCAGCAGCCAGGGGGAGATCAATCAGCCCCAGCATTTT	CASSQGEINQPQHF
TRBV11-3	TRBJ2-2	NA	TRBD2	TGTGCCAGCAGCTTAAGTGGCGGGGGGAACACCGGGGAGCTGTTTTTT	CASSLSGGGNTGELFF
TRBV4-2	TRBJ2-7	NA	NA	TGTGCCAGCAGCCAAGATCTACGACAGCTATACGAGCAGTACTTC	CASSQDLRQLYEQYF
TRBV6-6	TRBJ2-3	NA	NA	TGTGCCAGCAGTTATAAGGACCGCACAGATACGCAGTATTTT	CASSYKDRTDTQYF
TRBV11-1	TRBJ2-1	NA	NA	TGTGCCAGCAGGGGTCAGCAGAGCTCCTACAATGAGCAGTTCTTC	CASRGQQSSYNEQFF
TRBV7-3	TRBJ2-3	NA	TRBD2	TGTGCCAGCAGTTGGACTAGCACGGATACGCAGTATTTT	CASSWTSTDTQYF
TRBV11-2	TRBJ2-3	NA	NA	TGTGCCAGCAGCTTCGGCGGCTACACAGATACGCAGTATTTT	CASSFGGYTDTQYF
TRBV9	TRBJ1-5	NA	TRBD1	TGTGCCAGCAGTTGGGGACAGGGGAGCAATCAGCCCCAGCATTTT	CASSWGQGSNQPQHF
TRBV28	TRBJ1-1	NA	NA	TGTGCCAGCCGATGGGGCGTGATGGCTTTCTTT	CASRWGVMAFF
TRBV27	TRBJ2-7	NA	NA	TGTGCCAGCAGTTTATTGAACTCCTACGAGCAGTACTTC	CASSLLNSYEQYF
TRBV7-2	TRBJ2-3	NA	TRBD2	TGTGCCAGCAGCTCCAGACTAGCGGGAATGAGGTTAGATACGCAGTATTTT	CASSSRLAGMRLDTQYF
TRBV7-3	TRBJ2-2	NA	NA	TGTGCCAGCAGCCCTGGCCGGACCCCCGGGGAGCTGTTTTTT	CASSPGRTPGELFF
TRBV2	TRBJ2-5	NA	NA	TGTGCCAGCAGACCCCGGACGGGGACGCAAGAGACCCAGTACTTC	CASRPRTGTQETQYF
TRBV7-2	TRBJ2-3	NA	NA	TGTGCCAGCAGTTCCGGGACTTCCGATACGCAGTATTTT	CASSSGTSDTQYF
TRBV5-1	TRBJ2-3	once	TRBD2	TGCGCCAGCAGCTTCCATCCCGGGACTAGCGGGGAGCTCGATACGCAGTATTTT	CASSFHPGTSGELDTQYF
TRBV5-1	TRBJ1-1	NA	TRBD1	TGCGCCAGCAGCTTGGGAGGGACAGGGGCTTCTGAAGCTTTCTTT	CASSLGGTGASEAFF
TRBV5-1	TRBJ1-1	NA	TRBD1	TGCGCCTCGGGGGCAGGGGGGAACACTGAAGCTTTCTTT	CASGAGGNTEAFF
TRBV27	TRBJ2-7	NA	NA	TGTGCCAGCAGCCAAAGTACGGCCACTGCGATATCCTACGAGCAGTACTTC	CASSQSTATAISYEQYF
TRBV9	TRBJ1-1	NA	NA	TGTGCCAGCAGCGTGGATCCAGGTCATGTCGTCTCCCCATTCTTT	CASSVDPGHVVSPFF
TRBV18	TRBJ2-6	NA	TRBD1	TGTGCCAGCTCGCCCCGGACAGGGGGAAGGTCATCGGGGGCCAACGTCCTGACTTTC	CASSPRTGGRSSGANVLTF
TRBV27	TRBJ1-6	few	NA	TGTGCCAGCAGTTCCCTTTTTGCTCGGGGGGATTCACCCCTCCACTTT	CASSSLFARGDSPLHF
TRBV29-1	TRBJ2-1	once	TRBD2	TGCAGCGTCGCTCCGGGACTAGAGCCGGATGAGCAGTTCTTC	CSVAPGLEPDEQFF
TRBV6-6	TRBJ1-6	NA	NA	TGTGCCAGCAGTTACGGGCAGGGGAGTAATGGTTCACCCCTCCACTTT	CASSYGQGSNGSPLHF
TRBV6-5	TRBJ1-1	NA	TRBD1	TGTGCCAGCAGCCTCGGACAGGGGGATGAAGCTTTCTTT	CASSLGQGDEAFF
TRBV27	TRBJ1-1	NA	TRBD1	TGTGCCAGCAGCCCAGGGACAGGGAACACTGAAGCTTTCTTT	CASSPGTGNTEAFF
TRBV5-4	TRBJ1-3	NA	NA	TGTGCCACCAACCCCGCCGGGGCTGGAAACACCATATATTTT	CATNPAGAGNTIYF
TRBV5-1	TRBJ2-5	once	TRBD2	TGCGCCAGCAGACTAGCGGGGGGGCAAGAGACCCAGTACTTC	CASRLAGGQETQYF
TRBV5-6	TRBJ2-7	NA	TRBD2	TGTGCCAGCAGCGTACTAGCGGGAGAATACGAGCAGTACTTC	CASSVLAGEYEQYF
TRBV5-5	TRBJ1-1	NA	NA	TGTGCCAGCAGCTTGACCGCAATGAACACTGAAGCTTTCTTT	CASSLTAMNTEAFF
TRBV7-2	TRBJ1-3	many	NA	TGTGCCAGCAGCGCCCATACACTCTCTGGAAACACCATATATTTT	CASSAHTLSGNTIYF
TRBV10-3	TRBJ2-1	NA	TRBD2	TGTGCCATCAGGGGCGGGACTACTTACAATGAGCAGTTCTTC	CAIRGGTTYNEQFF
TRBV6-1	TRBJ2-3	few	TRBD2	TGTGCCAGCATCCCGCTAGCGGGGCAGTATACGCAGTATTTT	CASIPLAGQYTQYF
TRBV18	TRBJ2-1	NA	TRBD2	TGTGCCAGCTCACCAACGACTAGCGGCCGTGAGCAGTTCTTC	CASSPTTSGREQFF
TRBV2	TRBJ1-3	NA	NA	TGTGCCAGCCCGGTGGGGTCGGTATCTGGAAACACCATATATTTT	CASPVGSVSGNTIYF
TRBV30	TRBJ2-1	few	TRBD1	TGTGCCTGTCAATGGACAGGGGTAACCTACAATGAGCAGTTCTTC	CACQWTGVTYNEQFF
TRBV28	TRBJ2-2	NA	NA	TGTGCCAGCAGTTTTGGACCTGGCCTTTTAGCCGGGGAGCTGTTTTTT	CASSFGPGLLAGELFF
TRBV28	TRBJ2-1	few	TRBD2	TGTGCCAGCAGTCCCAGCGGGGGTGTATCCTACAATGAGCAGTTCTTC	CASSPSGGVSYNEQFF
TRBV19	TRBJ1-2	NA	TRBD1	TGTGCCAGTAGTGGCCTCGGGACAGACCCTGTCTATGGCTACACCTTC	CASSGLGTDPVYGYTF
TRBV28	TRBJ2-7	NA	NA	TGTGCCAGCAGCTCGGGACAAAATAAGCAGTACTTC	CASSSGQNKQYF
TRBV28	TRBJ1-1	NA	TRBD1	TGTGCCAGCAGTCTACAGGGGTGGACTGAAGCTTTCTTT	CASSLQGWTEAFF
TRBV6-5	TRBJ1-5	NA	TRBD1	TGTGCCAGCAGGACGACAGGGGGAAATCAGCCCCAGCATTTT	CASRTTGGNQPQHF
TRBV9	TRBJ2-3	NA	TRBD2	TGTGCCAGCAGCGCCGGAACTAGCGGGAGCACAGATACGCAGTATTTT	CASSAGTSGSTDTQYF
TRBV6-5	TRBJ2-7	few	NA	TGTGCCAGCAGTGGACAAGTAGACGAGCAGTACTTC	CASSGQVDEQYF
TRBV7-8	TRBJ2-3	NA	TRBD2	TGTGCCAGCAGCCTGTGGAGGGGTAGCGGGGGCACAGATACGCAGTATTTT	CASSLWRGSGGTDTQYF
TRBV5-1	TRBJ1-6	NA	NA	TGCGCCAGCAGCCCAGCCGGCGGGACGGCCAGCTCACCCCTCCACTTT	CASSPAGGTASSPLHF
TRBV28	TRBJ2-1	NA	TRBD2	TGTGCCAGCAGTATTAGCGGGAGCTCCTACAATGAGCAGTTCTTC	CASSISGSSYNEQFF
TRBV28	TRBJ2-7	NA	NA	TGTGCCAGCAGTGTTACAGGGAGTTCCTACGAGCAGTACTTC	CASSVTGSSYEQYF